Listed here are 25 T cell receptor beta chains from one sample, sequenced in a study of blood T cell repertoires in COVID-19. Libraries were prepared by immunoSEQ multiplex PCR; TCRdb keeps only in-frame clonotypes and omits some of them. In the table there are approximately 440,000 clones, more than 70% of which are singletons. The sequenced sample consisted of peripheral blood. Receptors were obtained from a woman between 50 and 59 years old with COVID-19, enrolled during active disease.

The rearrangement joins TRBV11-2 to TRBJ1-5; tentative D call: TRBD1 (6 bases). V was pared by 4 bases and J by 0 bases, with 10 bases between. This CDR3 comprises 15 residues. CDR1 is SGHAT and CDR2 is FQNNGV in the germline V gene. The CDR3 DNA reads TGTGCCAGCAGCTCGACAGGCTTTAGCAATCAGCCCCAGCATTTT. This sequence encodes CASSSTGFSNQPQHF. Complete variable domain (other parts from reference TRBV11-2 and TRBJ1-5): EAGVAQSPRYKIIEKRQSVAFWCNPISGHATLYWYQQILGQGPKLLIQFQNNGVVDDSQLPKDRFSAERLKGVDSTLKIQPAKLEDSAVYLCASSSTGFSNQPQHFGDGTRLSIL.

V and J are TRBV30 and TRBJ1-3, with D unresolved. Trimming cost V 1 base and J 0 bases, with 13 bases left between them. Germline V gene data show CDR1 as GTSNPN and CDR2 as SVGIG (reference sequence). The CDR3 contains 16 residues. Here the CDR3 reads CAWSARRASSGNTIYF. DNA for the CDR3: TGTGCCTGGAGTGCCCGGAGGGCTTCCTCTGGAAACACCATATATTTT.

This chain connects TRBV5-5 to TRBJ1-2; 8 bases align to TRBD1. CDR3 length: 18 residues. Germline trimming cut 0 bases from V and 3 bases from J; bases unmatched to any gene: 13. From germline, CDR1 is SGHKS and CDR2 YYEKEE (reference sequence). The CDR3 here is CASSLGDRCGRLDYGYTF. The DNA of the CDR3 is TGTGCCAGCAGCTTGGGGGACAGGTGCGGTCGATTAGACTATGGCTACACCTTC.

This clone was recorded once. The V call is TRBV30, the J call TRBJ1-5, with 8 bases fitting TRBD1. The J segment lost 6 bases and the V segment lost 2 bases, leaving 6 bases of the junction unmatched. The CDR3 covers 14 residues. From germline, CDR1 is GTSNPN and CDR2 SVGIG (reference sequence). CDR3 coding DNA: TGTGCCTGGAGTCCAGGACAGGGAACTCAGCCCCAGCATTTT. It translates to CAWSPGQGTQPQHF.

This chain connects TRBV6-5 to TRBJ2-1; 8 positions agree with TRBD2. Germline CDR1 is MNHEY and CDR2 is SVGAGI. The ends lost 7 bases at V and 6 bases at J; junction bases unmatched: 11. The CDR3 extends over 15 amino acids. This CDR3 is CASTSPGAGGNEQFF. The DNA for the CDR3 is TGTGCCAGCACCTCACCGGGGGCGGGGGGCAATGAGCAGTTCTTC.

The chain employs TRBV6-2 or TRBV6-3 and TRBJ1-2; D is uncertain. The germline V gene has CDR1 MNHEY and CDR2 SVGEGT. The ends were cut back, 6 bases at V and 2 bases at J, with 7 bases in the middle. The CDR3 has 12 residues. The CDR3 reads CASSHGNYGYTF. In nucleotides, the CDR3 is TGTGCCAGCAGCCACGGGAACTATGGCTACACCTTC.

This clone was found once. Distinct nucleotide sequences in the sample also encode this CDR3. The chain is built from TRBV3-1 (or the pseudogene TRBV3-2) and TRBJ1-3; 8 bases align to TRBD1. The CDR3 sequence is 15 residues long. The germline CDR1 and CDR2 sequences are LGHDT and YNNKEL (reference sequence). V lost 4 bases and J lost 4; bases outside the gene matches: 6. CDR3 loop: CASSPGQGSGNTIYF. The CDR3 DNA is TGTGCCAGCAGCCCAGGACAGGGCTCAGGAAACACCATATATTTT.

The V gene is TRBV21-1, the J gene TRBJ2-7; the table gives TRBD1 as D, unverified against the DNA. TRBV21-1 is recorded as a pseudogene. The CDR3 is 16 amino acids. CDR3 in DNA: TGTGCCAGCAGCAAACGCCGGGACAGAGACTCCTACGAGCAGTACTTC. Amino acid sequence: CASSKRRDRDSYEQYF.

J is TRBJ1-2 and V is TRBV10-3; 8 nucleotides align to TRBD1. CDR3 size: 13 residues. V lost 10 bases and J lost 4; bases outside the gene matches: 8. CDR1 and CDR2 from the germline V gene are ENHRY and SYGVKD. The CDR3 DNA follows: TGTGCCAGCATCGGACAGGGCTTCTATGGCTACACCTTC. Translated, it gives CASIGQGFYGYTF.

The rearrangement links TRBV6-5 to TRBJ1-2; TRBD1 might be the D (5 bases). The CDR3 length is 13 residues. V lost 7 bases to trimming and J lost 8 bases, with 17 bases between them. In germline, CDR1 is MNHEY, CDR2 SVGAGI. CDR3 nucleotide sequence: TGTGCCAGCATGGACCAGGGAACGAGCGGCTACACCTTC. Translating it yields CASMDQGTSGYTF.

The chain links TRBV6-5 to TRBJ1-2, with 8 bases fitting TRBD1. The CDR3 loop spans 15 amino acids. Germline lookup yields CDR1 MNHEY and CDR2 SVGAGI. Trimming removed 6 bases from V and 3 bases from J; junction bases left unmatched: 9. This CDR3 is CASRTQGAVDYGYTF. The DNA of the CDR3 is TGTGCCAGCAGGACTCAGGGGGCCGTGGACTATGGCTACACCTTC.

This clone turned up a few times. The J gene is TRBJ2-2, the V gene TRBV10-3; 7 nucleotides agree with TRBD2. J gave up 4 bases and V 2 bases, and 10 bases lay outside the gene matches. CDR1 is ENHRY and CDR2 is SYGVKD in the germline V gene. The CDR3 is 17 residues long. The CDR3 DNA is TGTGCCATCAGTGAGACCCTGTGGGGGGGAACCACCGGGGAGCTGTTTTTT. Protein product: CAISETLWGGTTGELFF.

CDR3 sequence (DNA): TGTGCCAGCAGCGTAGTTGGGCAGTCCCAAGAGACCCAGTACTTC. Protein: CASSVVGQSQETQYF. The chain joins TRBV9 to TRBJ2-5; D not certain. The CDR3 has 15 residues. Germline lookup yields CDR1 SGDLS and CDR2 YYNGEE. V was clipped by 0 bases and J by 1 base, with 10 bases between them.

This clone was seen a handful of times. The chain combines TRBV19 with TRBJ2-3; a weak D match, TRBD1 (6 bases). CDR3 length: 17 amino acids. V gave up 1 base and J gave up 0 bases, with 14 bases separating them. Germline values: CDR1 LNHDA, CDR2 SQIVND (reference sequence). The chain's CDR3 is CASSIALGQLSTDTQYF. As DNA, the CDR3 is TGTGCCAGTAGTATAGCTCTTGGACAGCTAAGCACAGATACGCAGTATTTT.

J is TRBJ1-1 and V is TRBV3-1 (or the pseudogene TRBV3-2); D unclear. The germline V and J ends were trimmed by 4 bases and 9 bases, with 15 bases remaining between them. The germline V gene encodes CDR1 LGHDT and CDR2 YNNKEL (reference sequence). The CDR3 covers 13 residues. In nucleotides, the CDR3 is TGTGCCAGCAGCCCTGTTGGGCCTGAAAAAGCTTTCTTT. Protein product: CASSPVGPEKAFF.

CDR3 residues: CASRHTGNEQYF. The CDR3 DNA sequence: TGTGCCAGCAGACATACAGGGAACGAGCAGTACTTC. This chain connects TRBV14 to TRBJ2-7, with D possibly being TRBD1 (6 bases). From germline, CDR1 is SGHDN and CDR2 FVKESK. The length of the CDR3 is 12 residues. V was cut by 6 bases and J by 5 bases, with 11 bases left in between.

V usage is TRBV5-1 and J usage is TRBJ2-1; TRBD2 agrees at 10 bases. Germline V gives CDR1 SGHRS, CDR2 YFSETQ. V gave up 4 bases and J gave up 0 bases; unmatched junction bases: 7. CDR3 length: 17 amino acids. CDR3 protein: CASSTGSGGVSYNEQFF. CDR3 DNA: TGCGCCAGCAGCACCGGGAGCGGGGGGGTCTCCTACAATGAGCAGTTCTTC.

The chain employs TRBV18 and TRBJ1-2; D gene unclear. Germline lookup yields CDR1 KGHSH and CDR2 LQKENI. The V and J ends lost 7 bases and 2 bases respectively, with 23 bases between them. The CDR3 runs 17 residues. CDR3: CASLTGRGARPNYGYTF. The CDR3 DNA reads as TGTGCCAGCTTGACCGGGAGAGGCGCCCGCCCGAACTATGGCTACACCTTC.

The chain couples TRBV23-1 to TRBJ1-5, with D unresolved. TRBV23-1 has ORF status, its function being uncertain. The CDR3 spans 11 residues. V was shortened by 5 bases and J by 6 bases, with 5 bases between the two germline ends. CDR3 sequence reads: CASSNCQPQHF. CDR3 coding DNA: TGCGCCAGCAGTAACTGTCAGCCCCAGCATTTT.

The V and J genes are TRBV7-2 and TRBJ1-2; D gene uncertain. This CDR3 spans 13 amino acids. V lost 0 bases and J lost 8, with 10 bases in between. Germline CDR1 SGHTA, CDR2 FQGNSA. The CDR3 nucleotides are TGTGCCAGCAGCTTAGCCCCTTTAGAGGGCTACACCTTC. Its translation is CASSLAPLEGYTF.

CDR3 protein: CASSVSEDSLYGYTF. The CDR3 DNA follows: TGTGCCAGCAGCGTATCTGAGGACAGCCTCTATGGCTACACCTTC. This chain joins TRBV9 and TRBJ1-2; D might be TRBD1 (6 bases). The V gene's germline CDR1 is SGDLS and CDR2 YYNGEE. Trimming took 1 base from V and 4 from J, leaving 14 bases between them. The CDR3 is 15 residues long.

V usage is TRBV7-9 and J usage is TRBJ2-5, with TRBD2 identical over 8 bases. CDR3 length: 18 residues. V lost 5 bases and J lost 2; bases outside the gene matches: 16. Germline CDR1 and CDR2: SEHNR and FQNEAQ (reference sequence). CDR3 DNA: TGTGCCAGCAGCCCCCGAGGAGCGGGGGCCGAATGGCAAGAGACCCAGTACTTC. It specifies CASSPRGAGAEWQETQYF.

The chain uses TRBV19 and TRBJ2-7; D gene unclear. This CDR3 has 15 residues. CDR1 and CDR2 from the germline V gene are LNHDA and SQIVND (reference sequence). Trimming took off 6 bases at V and 4 bases at J, with 19 bases between the two ends. CDR3 DNA sequence: TGTGCCAGTAGCCTCGGTCGGAGATCGGATTACGAGCAGTACTTC. It translates to CASSLGRRSDYEQYF.

The chain carries TRBV4-2 and TRBJ1-4; 9 bases are shared with TRBD1. V shed 4 bases, J shed 6 bases, and the junction held 3 bases outside the gene matches. Germline loops: CDR1 LGHNA, CDR2 YNFKEQ. The CDR3 has 14 residues. CDR3 sequence: CASSPRDRDEKLFF. The CDR3 DNA follows: TGTGCCAGCAGCCCCAGGGACAGGGATGAAAAACTGTTTTTT.

The chain recombines TRBV9 with TRBJ1-1; a possible D gene is TRBD1 (6 bases). This CDR3 comprises 16 residues. The V and J ends lost 3 bases and 1 base respectively, with 16 bases between them. Germline values: CDR1 SGDLS, CDR2 YYNGEE. The CDR3 DNA reads as TGTGCCAGCAGCGCCCACCCTTTGACAGGGAACACTGAAGCTTTCTTT. Translating gives CASSAHPLTGNTEAFF.